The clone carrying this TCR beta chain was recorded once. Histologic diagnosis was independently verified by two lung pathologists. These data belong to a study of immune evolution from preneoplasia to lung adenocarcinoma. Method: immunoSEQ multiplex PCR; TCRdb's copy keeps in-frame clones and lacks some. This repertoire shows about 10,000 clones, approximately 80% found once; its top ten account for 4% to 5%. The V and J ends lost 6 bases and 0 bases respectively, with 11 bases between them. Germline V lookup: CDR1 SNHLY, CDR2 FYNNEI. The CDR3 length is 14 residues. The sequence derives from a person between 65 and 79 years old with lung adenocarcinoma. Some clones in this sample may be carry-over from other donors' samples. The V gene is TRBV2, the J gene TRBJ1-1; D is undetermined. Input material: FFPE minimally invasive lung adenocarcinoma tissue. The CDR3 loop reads CASRLKRMNTEAFF. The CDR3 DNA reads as TGTGCCAGCAGACTCAAACGAATGAACACTGAAGCTTTCTTT.